The rows below give T cell receptor beta chains drawn from one sample of a study of shared clonotypes between healthy human individuals. This table comes from immunoSEQ multiplex PCR, and its TCRdb copy is limited to in-frame clones, with some not included. The sample has about 2.2 million clones; roughly 95% are singletons. The sample taken for sequencing was naive CD8+ T cells from PBMCs. The source is a man between 18 and 29 years old in good health. Some clones in this sample may be carry-over from other donors' samples. CDR3s include the opening cysteine and the closing phenylalanine or tryptophan. Each record gives: clone size, J gene, D gene, V gene, CDR3 DNA, CDR3 protein. D genes are given only for firm matches. Size values are once, few and many counts, or a class for expanded clones, and some rows have none.

-	TRBJ1-2	-	TRBV9	TGTGCCAGCAGCGTAGAGGGACACGCGTATGGCTACACCTTC	CASSVEGHAYGYTF
-	TRBJ1-1	TRBD1	TRBV6-1	TGTGCCAGCAGTGAACTCGGACAGGGGAGTTGGGCTTTCTTT	CASSELGQGSWAFF
-	TRBJ2-7	-	TRBV9	TGTGCCAGCAGCGTAGAACCAGGGTCCCCTTCCTACGAGCAGTACTTC	CASSVEPGSPSYEQYF
-	TRBJ2-1	-	TRBV4-3	TGCGCCAGCAGCCAAGATAGGGGACGATACAATGAGCAGTTCTTC	CASSQDRGRYNEQFF
-	TRBJ1-1	-	TRBV27	TGTGCCACCTCAGCCGGGGCTATAGGAACTGAAGCTTTCTTT	CATSAGAIGTEAFF
-	TRBJ1-2	-	TRBV27	TGTGCCAGCAGTTTACATGCAGTCAACTATGGCTACACCTTC	CASSLHAVNYGYTF
-	TRBJ2-7	-	TRBV7-2	TGTGCCAGCAGCTTAGTAGGGGGAGGCGGGCAGTACTTC	CASSLVGGGGQYF
-	TRBJ2-1	-	TRBV7-6	TGTGCCAGCAGCTTAGCGGGGATTTACAATGAGCAGTTCTTC	CASSLAGIYNEQFF
-	TRBJ1-1	TRBD1	TRBV4-1	TGCGCCAGCAGCCGATTTAACGGGGCAGGGGGGGGTGTCGAGAACACTGAAGCTTTCTTT	CASSRFNGAGGGVENTEAFF
-	TRBJ2-5	-	TRBV7-3	TGTGCCAGCAGCTCGGCCGGGTCCCGTTTCGAGACCCAGTACTTC	CASSSAGSRFETQYF
-	TRBJ2-7	-	TRBV27	TGTGCCAGCAGTCCGACCCCCTCCGGCTCCTACGAGCAGTACTTC	CASSPTPSGSYEQYF
once	TRBJ2-7	TRBD2	TRBV27	TGTGCCAGCAGCCCCGTTGTTAGCGGGAGCCTCGAGCAGTACTTC	CASSPVVSGSLEQYF
-	TRBJ2-1	TRBD2	TRBV7-9	TGTGCCAGCAGCTTAGACGGGACTAGCGAGGGGCTCTTC	CASSLDGTSEGLF
few	TRBJ2-7	TRBD1	TRBV6-1	TGTGCCAGCAGTGGCAGGGGGAGCTCCTACGAGCAGTACTTC	CASSGRGSSYEQYF
-	TRBJ2-7	TRBD1	TRBV11-2	TGTGCCAGCAGAATTAGAGGGGACAGGGGTTCCTACGAGCAGTACTTC	CASRIRGDRGSYEQYF
-	TRBJ1-4	-	TRBV30	TGTGCCTGGAGTGTGACGGGGGGAACTAATGAAAAACTGTTTTTT	CAWSVTGGTNEKLFF